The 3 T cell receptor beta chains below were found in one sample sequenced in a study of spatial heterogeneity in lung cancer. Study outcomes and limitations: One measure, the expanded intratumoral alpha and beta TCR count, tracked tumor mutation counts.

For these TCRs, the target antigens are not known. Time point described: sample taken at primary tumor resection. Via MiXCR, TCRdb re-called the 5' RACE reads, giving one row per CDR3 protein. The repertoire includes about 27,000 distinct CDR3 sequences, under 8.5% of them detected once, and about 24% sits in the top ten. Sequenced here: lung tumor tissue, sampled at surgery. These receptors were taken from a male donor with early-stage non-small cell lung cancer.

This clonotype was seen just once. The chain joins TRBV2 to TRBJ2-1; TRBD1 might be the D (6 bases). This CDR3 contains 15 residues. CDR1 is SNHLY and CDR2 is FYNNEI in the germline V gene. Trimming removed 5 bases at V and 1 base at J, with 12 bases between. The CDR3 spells CASSRQATSYNEQFF. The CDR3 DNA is TGTGCCAGCAGTCGACAGGCGACGTCCTACAATGAGCAGTTCTTC.

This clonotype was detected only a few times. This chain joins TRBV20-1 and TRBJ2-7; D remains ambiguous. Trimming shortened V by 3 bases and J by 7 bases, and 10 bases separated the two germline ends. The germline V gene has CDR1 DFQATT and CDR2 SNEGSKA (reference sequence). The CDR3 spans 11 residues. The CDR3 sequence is CSARAGVEQYF. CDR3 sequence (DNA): TGCAGTGCTAGGGCAGGAGTTGAGCAGTACTTC.

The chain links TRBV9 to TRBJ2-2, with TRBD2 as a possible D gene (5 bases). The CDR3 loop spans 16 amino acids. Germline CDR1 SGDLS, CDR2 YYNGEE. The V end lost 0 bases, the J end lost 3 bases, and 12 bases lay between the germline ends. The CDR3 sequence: CASSVGPGLDTGELFF. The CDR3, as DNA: TGTGCCAGCAGCGTAGGACCGGGGTTGGACACCGGGGAGCTGTTTTTT.